Below are 7 T cell receptor beta chains sequenced from a single sample in a study of T cell responses to AZD1222 COVID-19 vaccine. Sequencing was performed with immunoSEQ multiplex PCR; in TCRdb, only in-frame clones are kept and a portion is missing. The sample contains about 100,000 clones, around nine tenths of which appear only once. This specimen consisted of peripheral blood, obtained on day 0 of AZD1222 vaccination. All receptors come from an adult in good health.

This clone was seen a single time. The chain combines TRBV28 with TRBJ1-5, with a tentative D call TRBD1 (5 bases). V lost 6 bases, J lost 4 bases, and 13 bases lay in between. Germline lookup yields CDR1 MDHEN and CDR2 SYDVKM. The CDR3 is 14 amino acids. CDR3 protein: CASRRRQLNQPQHF. CDR3 in DNA: TGTGCCAGCAGACGTAGACAGCTTAATCAGCCCCAGCATTTT.

The chain employs TRBV27 and TRBJ2-1; a weak D match, TRBD1 (6 bases). This CDR3 has 15 residues. Germline V gene data show CDR1 as MNHEY and CDR2 as SMNVEV (reference sequence). Trimming shortened V by 2 bases and J by 4 bases, and 12 bases separated the two germline ends. The CDR3 bases are TGTGCCAGCAGTTTAACCCGGACAGTATACAATGAGCAGTTCTTC. Translating gives CASSLTRTVYNEQFF.

The chain joins TRBV19 to TRBJ2-1; 9 positions match TRBD2. The CDR3 has 15 amino acids. CDR1 is LNHDA, CDR2 SQIVND, per germline (reference sequence). Germline trimming cut 7 bases from V and 2 bases from J; bases unmatched to any gene: 6. CDR3 protein: CASNRAGGPYNEQFF. The CDR3 DNA follows: TGTGCCAGTAACCGAGCGGGAGGTCCCTACAATGAGCAGTTCTTC.

This chain connects TRBV30 to TRBJ1-5; 8 bases line up with TRBD1. Germline assignment: CDR1 GTSNPN and CDR2 SVGIG (reference sequence). The CDR3 loop spans 18 amino acids. V lost 0 bases, J lost 0 bases, and 10 bases stayed unmatched. CDR3 in amino acids: CAWSVHTGGGYSNQPQHF. The CDR3 nucleotides read TGTGCCTGGAGTGTACACACAGGGGGGGGGTATAGCAATCAGCCCCAGCATTTT.

V and J are TRBV7-9 and TRBJ2-2; D is perhaps TRBD1 (5 bases). Trimming took 9 bases from V and 0 from J, leaving 11 bases between them. This CDR3 spans 14 amino acids. Per germline, CDR1 SEHNR and CDR2 FQNEAQ (reference sequence). The CDR3 DNA reads as TGTGCCAGAACACGGACAACGAACACCGGGGAGCTGTTTTTT. Translating it yields CARTRTTNTGELFF.

The rearrangement joins TRBV18 to TRBJ1-3, with 8 bases identical to TRBD1. Trimming removed 6 bases from V and 2 bases from J; junction bases left unmatched: 24. Germline assignment: CDR1 KGHSH and CDR2 LQKENI. This CDR3 is 21 amino acids long. CDR3 amino acids: CASSPSRTRGRLTRAGNTIYF. CDR3 nucleotide sequence: TGTGCCAGCTCGCCCTCAAGGACCAGGGGGCGTTTAACTAGGGCTGGAAACACCATATATTTT. Variable domain in full (rest from reference TRBV18 and TRBJ1-3): NAGVMQNPRHLVRRRGQEARLRCSPMKGHSHVYWYRQLPEEGLKFMVYLQKENIIDESGMPKERFSAEFPKEGPSILRIQQVVRGDSAAYFCASSPSRTRGRLTRAGNTIYFGEGSWLTVV.

J is TRBJ1-5 and V is TRBV10-1; D uncertain. CDR1 and CDR2 (germline): WNHNN, SYGVQD (reference sequence). This CDR3 has 13 residues. With 0 bases removed from V and 7 bases from J, the gap between germline ends came to 7 bases. The CDR3 is CASSESIGQPQHF. CDR3 DNA: TGCGCCAGCAGTGAGTCGATCGGACAGCCCCAGCATTTT.